Listed below are T cell receptor beta chains from one sample, sequenced in a study of T cells in Graves' hyperthyroidism and ophthalmopathy. TCRdb ran MiXCR on the multiplex PCR reads and lists one entry per CDR3 protein. The sample records approximately 400,000 distinct CDR3 sequences, about 15% being singletons. Sequenced input: blood. The receptors come from an older woman with Graves' hyperthyroidism. CDR3s include the opening cysteine and the closing phenylalanine or tryptophan. Fields, in order: V gene, J gene, clone size, D gene, CDR3 protein, CDR3 DNA. The D gene is left open where the match is weak. Rows give clone size only sometimes, using once, few, many, or a class for an expanded clone.

V gene: TRBV27; J gene: TRBJ1-1; clone size: many; D gene: TRBD1; CDR3 protein: CASRLRDRRLDAEAFF; CDR3 DNA: TGTGCCAGCAGACTTAGGGACAGACGCTTGGACGCTGAAGCTTTCTTT
V gene: TRBV11-1; J gene: TRBJ2-1; clone size: many; D gene: .; CDR3 protein: CASRIFGSHNEQFF; CDR3 DNA: TGTGCCAGCCGGATATTCGGGAGCCACAATGAGCAGTTCTTC
V gene: TRBV3-1; J gene: TRBJ2-3; clone size: many; D gene: .; CDR3 protein: CASSKQTTQYF; CDR3 DNA: TGTGCCAGCAGCAAACAAACAACGCAGTATTTT
V gene: TRBV6-2/TRBV6-3; J gene: TRBJ1-1; clone size: many; D gene: .; CDR3 protein: CASSYGYQGTEAFF; CDR3 DNA: TGTGCCAGCAGTTATGGATACCAGGGTACTGAAGCTTTCTTT
V gene: TRBV29-1; J gene: TRBJ2-1; clone size: many; D gene: .; CDR3 protein: CSVEDLGHPNEQFF; CDR3 DNA: TGCAGCGTTGAAGATCTGGGGCACCCCAATGAGCAGTTCTTC
V gene: TRBV27; J gene: TRBJ2-7; clone size: many; D gene: TRBD1; CDR3 protein: CASTAGGGTGPYEQYF; CDR3 DNA: TGTGCCAGCACTGCGGGCGGCGGGACAGGACCATACGAGCAGTACTTC
V gene: TRBV9; J gene: TRBJ1-4; clone size: .; D gene: .; CDR3 protein: CASSPRAVIRLFF; CDR3 DNA: TGTGCCAGCAGCCCTCGGGCGGTCATACGACTGTTTTTT
V gene: TRBV20-1; J gene: TRBJ1-2; clone size: .; D gene: TRBD1; CDR3 protein: CSAIGTGENGYTF; CDR3 DNA: TGCAGTGCTATTGGGACAGGGGAAAATGGCTACACCTTC
V gene: TRBV5-1; J gene: TRBJ2-7; clone size: many; D gene: .; CDR3 protein: CASSLTTNYEQYF; CDR3 DNA: TGCGCCAGCAGCTTGACAACCAACTACGAGCAGTACTTC
V gene: TRBV13; J gene: TRBJ2-7; clone size: .; D gene: TRBD2; CDR3 protein: CASSFLAGSGSDYEQYF; CDR3 DNA: TGTGCCAGCAGCTTCCTAGCTGGTAGCGGGAGCGACTACGAGCAGTACTTC
V gene: TRBV5-1; J gene: TRBJ2-5; clone size: .; D gene: TRBD2; CDR3 protein: CASSLEGLAGNWYF; CDR3 DNA: TGCGCCAGCAGCTTGGAGGGACTAGCGGGAAATTGGTACTTC
V gene: TRBV19; J gene: TRBJ2-2; clone size: many; D gene: TRBD1; CDR3 protein: CASSTPWTGESGTGELFF; CDR3 DNA: TGTGCCAGTAGTACCCCCTGGACAGGGGAAAGTGGTACCGGGGAGCTGTTTTTT
V gene: TRBV7-9; J gene: TRBJ2-3; clone size: .; D gene: TRBD2; CDR3 protein: CASSSLAGVSDTQYF; CDR3 DNA: TGTGCCAGCAGCTCGCTAGCGGGAGTCTCAGATACGCAGTATTTT
V gene: TRBV7-9; J gene: TRBJ2-1; clone size: many; D gene: TRBD1; CDR3 protein: CASSFSTGGGTGEQFF; CDR3 DNA: TGTGCCAGCAGCTTTTCGACAGGGGGCGGTACTGGTGAGCAGTTCTTC
V gene: TRBV6-1; J gene: TRBJ2-1; clone size: few; D gene: .; CDR3 protein: CASSDLWGLGNEQFF; CDR3 DNA: TGTGCCAGCAGTGATCTTTGGGGATTAGGCAATGAGCAGTTCTTC
V gene: TRBV7-9; J gene: TRBJ2-1; clone size: many; D gene: .; CDR3 protein: CASTLGRIDNEQFF; CDR3 DNA: TGTGCCAGCACCTTAGGGCGAATTGACAATGAGCAGTTCTTC
V gene: TRBV4-1; J gene: TRBJ1-5; clone size: many; D gene: .; CDR3 protein: CASSQIPRGALRQPQHF; CDR3 DNA: TGCGCCAGCAGCCAGATTCCGAGGGGGGCGCTAAGACAGCCCCAGCATTTT
V gene: TRBV5-4; J gene: TRBJ1-6; clone size: many; D gene: .; CDR3 protein: CASSWDNSPLHF; CDR3 DNA: TGTGCCAGCAGCTGGGACAATTCACCCCTCCACTTT
V gene: TRBV5-1; J gene: TRBJ2-7; clone size: many; D gene: TRBD2; CDR3 protein: CASSLTSGGSYEQYF; CDR3 DNA: TGCGCCAGCAGCTTGACTAGCGGGGGCTCCTACGAGCAGTACTTC
V gene: TRBV7-3; J gene: TRBJ2-1; clone size: many; D gene: TRBD2; CDR3 protein: CASSLQPSGRVGDEQFF; CDR3 DNA: TGTGCCAGCAGCCTCCAACCTAGCGGGAGGGTGGGGGATGAGCAGTTCTTC
V gene: TRBV7-9; J gene: TRBJ2-2; clone size: .; D gene: .; CDR3 protein: CASSFIPANTGELFF; CDR3 DNA: TGTGCCAGCAGCTTTATTCCGGCGAACACCGGGGAGCTGTTTTTT
V gene: TRBV12-3/TRBV12-4; J gene: TRBJ2-7; clone size: many; D gene: .; CDR3 protein: CASSRQSSYEQYF; CDR3 DNA: TGTGCCAGCAGTCGGCAAAGCTCCTACGAGCAGTACTTC
V gene: TRBV25-1; J gene: TRBJ1-2; clone size: .; D gene: .; CDR3 protein: CASSGRDGESYTF; CDR3 DNA: TGTGCCAGCAGTGGGCGGGACGGCGAGAGCTACACCTTC